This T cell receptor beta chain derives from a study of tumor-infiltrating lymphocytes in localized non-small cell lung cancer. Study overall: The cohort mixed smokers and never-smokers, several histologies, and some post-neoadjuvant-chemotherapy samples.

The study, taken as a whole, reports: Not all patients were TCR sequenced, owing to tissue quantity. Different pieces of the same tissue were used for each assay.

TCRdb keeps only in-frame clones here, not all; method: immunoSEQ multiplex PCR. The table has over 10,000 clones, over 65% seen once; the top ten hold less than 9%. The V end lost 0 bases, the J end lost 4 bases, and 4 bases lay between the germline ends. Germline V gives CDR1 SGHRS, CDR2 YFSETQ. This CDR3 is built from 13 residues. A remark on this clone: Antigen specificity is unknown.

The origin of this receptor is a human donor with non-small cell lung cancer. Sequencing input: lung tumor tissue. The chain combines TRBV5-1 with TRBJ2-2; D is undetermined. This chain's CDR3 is CASSLGSTGELFF. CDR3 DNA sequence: TGCGCCAGCAGCTTGGGTAGCACCGGGGAGCTGTTTTTT.